A single TCR beta chain is shown here with its context. This sample is drawn from a study of T cell changes during pregnancy in multiple sclerosis. The method was immunoSEQ multiplex PCR; TCRdb's version includes in-frame clones alone and lacks a portion of them. This sample yields 90,000 or so clones, of which approximately 89% are seen a single time; roughly 0.91% belongs to the top ten. The CDR3 is made up of 13 amino acids. Germline V gene lookup returns CDR1 SGHRS and CDR2 YFSETQ. V dropped 0 bases and J dropped 9 bases, with 10 bases sitting between them. This chain uses TRBV5-1 with TRBJ2-1; possible D gene TRBD2, 5 bases. The source is a female donor with multiple sclerosis, enrolled in a pregnancy study. Sequences were derived from peripheral blood, sampled before pregnancy. The CDR3 DNA sequence: TGCGCCAGCAGCTTGGAGGCTAGCCGTGAGCAGTTCTTC. This gives the protein CASSLEASREQFF.